One sample yielded the 2 T cell receptor beta chains listed below, sequenced in a study of blood T cell dynamics during melanoma immunotherapy. Stated time point: week 3, after first cycle of checkpoint inhibitor. The assay was immunoSEQ multiplex PCR, and TCRdb's table has in-frame clones only and misses some. This sample has almost 7,000 clones, with approximately 84% found just once. The sequenced sample was blood, obtained from a patient treated with checkpoint blockade. The receptors shown here come from a human donor with melanoma. Some clones in this sample may be carry-over from other donors' samples.

Here the CDR3 reads CASSVIAGDNEQFF. As DNA, the CDR3 is TGTGCCAGCAGCGTGATCGCGGGGGACAATGAGCAGTTCTTC. This chain uses TRBV9 with TRBJ2-1, with TRBD2 matching 7 bases. The junction had 4 bases not matched to a gene; V was cut back by 2 bases and J by 5 bases. Per germline, CDR1 SGDLS and CDR2 YYNGEE. This CDR3 has 14 residues.

This chain links TRBV6-6 with TRBJ2-5; TRBD2 agrees at 7 bases. The CDR3 runs to 14 residues. From germline, CDR1 is MNHNY and CDR2 SVGAGI (reference sequence). Trimming removed 6 bases from V and 5 bases from J; junction bases left unmatched: 9. The CDR3 protein is CASSPAGEWETQYF. The CDR3 DNA is TGTGCCAGCAGCCCCGCGGGGGAATGGGAGACCCAGTACTTC.